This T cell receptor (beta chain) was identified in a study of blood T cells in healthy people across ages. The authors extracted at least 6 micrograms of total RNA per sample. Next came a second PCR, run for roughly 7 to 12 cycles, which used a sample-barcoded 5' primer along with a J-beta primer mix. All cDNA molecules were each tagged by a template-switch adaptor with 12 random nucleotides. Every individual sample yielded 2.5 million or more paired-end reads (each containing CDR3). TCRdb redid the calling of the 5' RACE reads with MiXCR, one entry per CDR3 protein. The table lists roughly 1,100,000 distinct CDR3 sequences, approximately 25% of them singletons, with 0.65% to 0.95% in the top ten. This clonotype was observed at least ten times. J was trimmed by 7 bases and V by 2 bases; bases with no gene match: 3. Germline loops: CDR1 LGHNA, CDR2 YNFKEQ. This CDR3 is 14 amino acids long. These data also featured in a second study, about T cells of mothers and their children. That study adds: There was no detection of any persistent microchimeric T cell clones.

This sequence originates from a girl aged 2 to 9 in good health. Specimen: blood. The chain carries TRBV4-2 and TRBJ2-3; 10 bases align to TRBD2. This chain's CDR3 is CASSQNSGRYTQYF. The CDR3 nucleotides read TGTGCCAGCAGCCAAAATAGCGGGAGGTATACGCAGTATTTT.